What follows is one T cell receptor delta chain and its context. This clone turned up a few times. Its antigen remains undetermined. The amino acid sequence in TCRdb belongs to a much larger clone and departs from this DNA's translation at residue 6, likely a sequencing read error; the sequence shown is translated from the DNA. Pregnant women getting prenatal care were recruited in Kampala, Uganda, and their infants were enrolled; maternal HIV status had to be documented. Home visits to families took place weekly, and collection of infant clinical information, oral swabs and peripheral blood began at 6 weeks of age and was repeated every 4 months after that. Blood was drawn into heparin tubes, and PBMC were separated by Ficoll-Paque density gradient centrifugation and then cryopreserved. CDR1 and CDR2 are read off the germline V gene as TSWWSYY and QGS. The CDR3 has 21 amino acids, counting the end cysteine and phenylalanine. This entry keeps only the CDR3 DNA: 63 bases, framed from base 1. Germline trimming: 2 bases from V, 6 bases from J; junction bases outside gene matches: 26.

The method was RT-PCR. To generate TCR cDNA, PBMC RNA underwent reverse transcription with SuperScript II using gamma-chain- and delta-chain-specific primers. The cDNA was purified with AMPure XP beads, then amplified and indexed with Illumina adapters using the Nextera XT Index Kit. An Illumina MiSeq with a V2 300-cycle kit was used to sequence the gammadelta TCR libraries. The original methods were these. Using MiXCR v2.1.12, CDR3 sequences were assembled, and reads were mapped onto D, J and V genes obtained from GenBank. VDJtools v1.2.1 was used to analyze the repertoires of the CDR3 clonotypes. For TCRdb, the public reads were processed anew by CATT, and duplicate DNA sequences were folded into one row. These V and J calls derive from TCRdb rather than the authors' analysis. Here the sample has about 320 delta-chain clones; roughly 60% occur a single time. Almost 95% of the sample belongs to the ten largest clones.

This sample was included in a study of delta chains in infants with herpesvirus infections (dated by TCRdb to 2022 to 2025). Context from the whole study: From birth, the study prospectively followed a Ugandan infant birth cohort to characterize gammadelta T cell responses to primary cytomegalovirus (CMV) infection. In infants who were infected with CMV after birth, the study searched for a public fetal Vdelta1/Vgamma8 gammadelta TCR clonotype. From PBMC, gammadelta TCRs were sequenced for 15 to 20 CMV-infected infants (one congenitally infected) and about eight CMV-uninfected infants who had sufficient sample available. Infant blood samples were grouped into approximate age categories of 1.5, 4, 8 and 12 months. Previously published Belgian fetal and cord blood gammadelta TCR data were included only for comparison and were not generated in this cohort. The research as a whole found: The public clonotype was detected only at the first time point after infection and was not found in uninfected infants or in infants infected after 120 days. A small sample size and the lack of race- or environment-matched controls were noted by the authors, because CMV is acquired by nearly all Ugandans before adulthood. Public-clonotype frequency among Vdelta1 cells appeared to be inversely correlated with age at infection and was observed to decay rapidly, seemingly without persisting beyond about two months. In CMV-uninfected infants, the public clonotype might still be present but below the detection limit. The public Vdelta1 clonotype appeared in about 20% of the 18 CMV-infected infants: three infected postnatally before 120 days of age, plus the congenitally infected infant.

The source was peripheral blood, collected at time point 1 of longitudinal follow-up. The chain employs TRDV1 and TRDJ1; TRDD3 aligns with 8 central bases. The clonotype originates from a human donor who was a Ugandan infant, either HIV-exposed or HIV-unexposed (not recorded which). The CDR3 region has the sequence CALGEAALHPVLGAEPNKLIF. The nucleotide sequence reads as follows: TGTGCTCTTGGGGAAGCGGCCCTTCACCCCGTACTGGGGGCCGAACCAAATAAACTCATCTTT.